Listed below are T cell receptor beta chains from one sample, sequenced in a study of blood T cell repertoires in COVID-19. Profiling relied on immunoSEQ multiplex PCR, and the TCRdb table lists in-frame clones only, not all of them. The data contain about 250,000 clones, approximately 90% of them singletons. Specimen: peripheral blood. All receptors come from a woman aged 40 to 49 who had recovered from COVID-19. The CDR3 runs from the conserved cysteine through the conserved F or W. D genes are given only for firm matches. Clone sizes are given selectively: once, few, many, or a class where the clone is expanded.

J gene	V gene	D gene	clone size	CDR3 protein	CDR3 DNA
TRBJ1-1	TRBV18	-	once	CASSQTQGRNTEAFF	TGTGCCAGCTCACAGACTCAGGGTCGGAACACTGAAGCTTTCTTT
TRBJ2-1	TRBV3-1/TRBV3-2	-	-	CASSFDQVGPNSYNEQFF	TGTGCCAGCAGCTTCGACCAGGTCGGCCCCAACTCCTACAATGAGCAGTTCTTC
TRBJ1-3	TRBV27	-	-	CASGAGVRGNTIYF	TGTGCCAGCGGCGCAGGGGTGAGGGGAAACACCATATATTTT
TRBJ1-4	TRBV6-6	-	-	CASNEYRGKLFF	TGTGCCAGCAACGAGTACCGGGGTAAACTGTTTTTT
TRBJ2-3	TRBV7-2	-	once	CASSLGVQGGPTDTQYF	TGTGCCAGCAGCTTAGGGGTGCAGGGAGGCCCCACAGATACGCAGTATTTT
TRBJ2-2	TRBV24-1	-	-	CATSDPTGGLGLFF	TGTGCCACCAGTGACCCTACCGGGGGTTTGGGGCTGTTTTTT
TRBJ1-1	TRBV6-2/TRBV6-3	TRBD1	-	CASSRDSLKPNTEAFF	TGTGCCAGCAGCCGGGACAGTCTTAAGCCGAACACTGAAGCTTTCTTT
TRBJ2-7	TRBV20-1	TRBD2	-	CSASPGLAGEQYF	TGCAGTGCTAGTCCGGGACTAGCGGGGGAGCAGTACTTC
TRBJ2-1	TRBV7-9	-	-	CASSRVIAPSYNEQFF	TGTGCCAGCAGCCGGGTCATAGCGCCCTCCTACAATGAGCAGTTCTTC
TRBJ1-4	TRBV29-1	-	-	CSVALGVNEKLFF	TGCAGCGTGGCCCTCGGAGTTAATGAAAAACTGTTTTTT
TRBJ1-2	TRBV10-3	-	-	CAIRGGDGYTF	TGTGCCATCAGGGGGGGAGATGGCTACACCTTC
TRBJ2-7	TRBV7-9	TRBD1	-	CASSPPTGGAYEQYF	TGTGCCAGCAGCCCACCGACAGGGGGGGCCTACGAGCAGTACTTC
TRBJ1-2	TRBV10-3	-	-	CAIIGSTEPNYGYTF	TGTGCCATCATAGGTTCTACAGAACCTAACTATGGCTACACCTTC
TRBJ2-2	TRBV19	TRBD2	-	CASAPGGPGTGELFF	TGTGCCAGTGCCCCGGGAGGGCCGGGCACCGGGGAGCTGTTTTTT